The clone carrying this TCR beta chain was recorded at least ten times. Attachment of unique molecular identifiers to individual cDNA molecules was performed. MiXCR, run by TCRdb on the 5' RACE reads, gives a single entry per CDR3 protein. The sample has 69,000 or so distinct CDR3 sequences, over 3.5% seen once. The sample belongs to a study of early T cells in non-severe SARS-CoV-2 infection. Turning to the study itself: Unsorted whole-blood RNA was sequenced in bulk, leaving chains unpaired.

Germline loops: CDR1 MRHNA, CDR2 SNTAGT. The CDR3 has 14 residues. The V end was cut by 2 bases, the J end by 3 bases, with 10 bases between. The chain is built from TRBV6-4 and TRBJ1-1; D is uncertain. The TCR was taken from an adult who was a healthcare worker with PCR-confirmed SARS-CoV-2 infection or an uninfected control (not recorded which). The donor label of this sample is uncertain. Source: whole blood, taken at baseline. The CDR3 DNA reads TGTGCCAGCAGTGACAGGCCAGGAGACACTGAAGCTTTCTTT. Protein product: CASSDRPGDTEAFF.